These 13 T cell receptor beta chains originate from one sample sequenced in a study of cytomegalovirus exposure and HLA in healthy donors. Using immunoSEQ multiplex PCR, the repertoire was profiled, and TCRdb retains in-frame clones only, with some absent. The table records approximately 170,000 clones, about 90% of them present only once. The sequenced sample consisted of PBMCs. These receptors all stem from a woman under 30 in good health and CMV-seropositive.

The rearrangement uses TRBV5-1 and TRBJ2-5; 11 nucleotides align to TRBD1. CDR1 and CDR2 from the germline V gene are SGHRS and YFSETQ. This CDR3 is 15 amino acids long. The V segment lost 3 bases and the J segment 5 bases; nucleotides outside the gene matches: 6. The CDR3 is CASSSGQGVGETQYF. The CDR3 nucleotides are TGCGCCAGCAGCTCGGGACAGGGGGTAGGCGAGACCCAGTACTTC.

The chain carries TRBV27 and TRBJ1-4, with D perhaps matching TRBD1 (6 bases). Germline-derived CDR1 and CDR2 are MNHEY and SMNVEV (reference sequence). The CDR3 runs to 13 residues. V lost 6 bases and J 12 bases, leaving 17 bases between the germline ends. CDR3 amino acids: CASRPPGAGELFF. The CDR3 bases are TGTGCCAGCAGGCCACCAGGGGCAGGGGAACTGTTTTTT.

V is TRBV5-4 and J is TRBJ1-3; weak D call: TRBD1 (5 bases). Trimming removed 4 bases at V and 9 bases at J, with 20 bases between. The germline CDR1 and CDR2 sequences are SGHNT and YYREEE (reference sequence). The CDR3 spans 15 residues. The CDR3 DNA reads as TGTGCCAGCAGCCCGCCCGGGACTCCAGGGAGCACCATATATTTT. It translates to CASSPPGTPGSTIYF.

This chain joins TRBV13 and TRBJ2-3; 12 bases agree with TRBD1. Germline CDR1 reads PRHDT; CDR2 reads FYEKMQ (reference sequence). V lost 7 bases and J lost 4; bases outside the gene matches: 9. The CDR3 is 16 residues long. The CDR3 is CASTLPGQGAADTQYF. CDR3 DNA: TGTGCCAGCACCCTACCGGGACAGGGGGCCGCAGATACGCAGTATTTT.

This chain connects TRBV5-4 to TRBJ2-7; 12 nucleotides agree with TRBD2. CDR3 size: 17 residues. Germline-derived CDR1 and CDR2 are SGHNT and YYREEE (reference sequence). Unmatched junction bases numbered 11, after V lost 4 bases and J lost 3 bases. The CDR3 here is CASSVGTSGWEGYEQYF. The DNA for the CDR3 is TGTGCCAGCAGCGTGGGGACTAGCGGGTGGGAGGGCTACGAGCAGTACTTC.

CDR3 sequence reads: CASRQGATNEKLFF. The CDR3 region has the DNA TGTGCCAGCAGGCAGGGCGCAACTAATGAAAAACTGTTTTTT. The V call is TRBV6-5, the J call TRBJ1-4; D is possibly TRBD1 (5 bases). Germline CDR1 reads MNHEY; CDR2 reads SVGAGI. The CDR3 has 14 residues. V was clipped by 6 bases and J by 0 bases, with 8 bases between them.

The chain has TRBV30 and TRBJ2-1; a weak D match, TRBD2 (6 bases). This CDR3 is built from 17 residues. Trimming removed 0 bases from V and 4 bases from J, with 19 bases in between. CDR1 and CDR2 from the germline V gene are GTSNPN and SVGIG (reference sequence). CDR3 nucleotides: TGTGCCTGGAGTGTACCCTTAGCGGTCACTTCGTACAATGAGCAGTTCTTC. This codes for CAWSVPLAVTSYNEQFF.

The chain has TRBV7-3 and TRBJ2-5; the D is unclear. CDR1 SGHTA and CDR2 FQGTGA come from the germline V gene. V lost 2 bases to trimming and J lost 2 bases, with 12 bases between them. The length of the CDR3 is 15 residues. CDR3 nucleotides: TGTGCCAGCAGCTTAGGCGCGGATATGCAAGAGACCCAGTACTTC. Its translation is CASSLGADMQETQYF.

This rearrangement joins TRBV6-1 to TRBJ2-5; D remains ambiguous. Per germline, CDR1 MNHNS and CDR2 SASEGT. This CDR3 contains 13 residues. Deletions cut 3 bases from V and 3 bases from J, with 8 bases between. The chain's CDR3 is CASSEENEETQYF. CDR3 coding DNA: TGTGCCAGCAGTGAGGAGAACGAAGAGACCCAGTACTTC.

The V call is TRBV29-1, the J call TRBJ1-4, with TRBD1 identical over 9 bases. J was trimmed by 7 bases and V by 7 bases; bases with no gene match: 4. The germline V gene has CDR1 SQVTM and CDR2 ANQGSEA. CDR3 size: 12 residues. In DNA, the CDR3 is TGCAGCGCCCGGACAGGGGTTGAAAAACTGTTTTTT. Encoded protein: CSARTGVEKLFF.

CDR3 in amino acids: CASSSKNTEAFF. In DNA, the CDR3 is TGTGCCAGCAGCTCTAAGAACACTGAAGCTTTCTTT. The chain carries TRBV7-9 and TRBJ1-1; D ambiguous. Germline loops: CDR1 SEHNR, CDR2 FQNEAQ (reference sequence). The CDR3 is 12 residues long. V shed 4 bases and J shed 1 base, with 4 bases lying between them.

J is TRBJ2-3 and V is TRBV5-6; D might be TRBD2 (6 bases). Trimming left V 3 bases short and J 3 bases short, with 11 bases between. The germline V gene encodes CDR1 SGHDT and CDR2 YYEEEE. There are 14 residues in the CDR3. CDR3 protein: CASSSPGSTDTQYF. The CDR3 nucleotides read TGTGCCAGCAGCTCTCCCGGGAGTACAGATACGCAGTATTTT.

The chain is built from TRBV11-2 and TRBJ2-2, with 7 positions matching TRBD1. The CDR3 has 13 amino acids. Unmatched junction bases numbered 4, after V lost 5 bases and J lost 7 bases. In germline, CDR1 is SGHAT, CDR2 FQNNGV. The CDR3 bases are TGTGCCAGCAGCCATGGACAGGTCGGGGAGCTGTTTTTT. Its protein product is CASSHGQVGELFF.